This T cell receptor (beta chain) was observed in a study of cytomegalovirus exposure and HLA in healthy donors. Study-wide points: A later analysis showed HLA-associated TCR beta chains outstripping equally common others in clonal expansion. Listed as cytomegalovirus-associated were roughly 180 TCR beta chains. Researchers reported in a later analysis that a missense DCLRE1C variant was tied to TCR beta V- and J-gene trimming. As was reported, the HLA-A and HLA-B alleles of most subjects were accurately predicted from TCR beta sequences.

The PCR was carried out with 60 Vbeta primers and 13 Jbeta primers. Libraries were prepared by immunoSEQ multiplex PCR; TCRdb keeps only in-frame clonotypes and omits some of them. The table shows about 140,000 clones, with roughly 70% occurring only once. Per germline, CDR1 LNHDA and CDR2 SQIVND (reference sequence). This CDR3 is built from 16 residues. Losses at the gene ends were 7 bases for V and 8 bases for J; bases not matched to a gene: 12. For this clone: What it recognizes is unknown.

What was sequenced was PBMCs. The chain couples TRBV19 to TRBJ2-1; 12 nucleotides agree with TRBD2. The TCR was taken from a woman in her fifties or sixties in good health and CMV-seropositive. DNA of the CDR3: TGTGCCAGTACCCGACTAGCGGGAGCGTCGGGCGATGAGCAGTTCTTC. It encodes CASTRLAGASGDEQFF.